The rows below give T cell receptor beta chains drawn from one sample of a study of cytomegalovirus exposure and HLA in healthy donors. The method was immunoSEQ multiplex PCR; TCRdb's version includes in-frame clones alone and lacks a portion of them. The data show about 270,000 clones, about nine tenths seen once. Sequencing used PBMCs. The receptors originated from a middle-aged man in good health and CMV-seropositive. Each CDR3 is given with its conserved first and last residue. The D gene is left open where the match is weak.

TRBD1	TRBV2	CASVIDRGASQPQHF
TRBD1	TRBV27	CASSRPQGDTRGIYEQYF
-	TRBV27	CASSPNFRWTQYF
TRBD1	TRBV6-6	CASPGGTGDRNTEAFF
TRBD1	TRBV5-8	CASSLAGQGVRQPQHF
-	TRBV6-1	CASSVWALEAGELFF
TRBD1	TRBV7-2	CASSPQGAMNIQYF
-	TRBV4-1	CASSVILTGQSYEQYF
-	TRBV9	CASSRRTDSNTEAFF
TRBD1	TRBV10-3	CAISESTGASNQPQHF
-	TRBV28	CASSSEEQGSWPPYEQYF
TRBD2	TRBV27	CASSQPGLAGYNEQFF
TRBD2	TRBV5-1	CASSLAELAGAGELFF
TRBD1	TRBV7-7	CASSPGTVGTDTQYF
-	TRBV6-6	CASSYGAGDNEKLFF
TRBD2	TRBV4-3	CASSFRGASGSTGEQFF
TRBD1	TRBV18	CASSLTGGYEQYF
TRBD1	TRBV5-1	CASSVDRGIGRDEQFF
-	TRBV2	CASRRLRGARYNEQFF
TRBD2	TRBV27	CASRNSGKYSYNEQFF
TRBD2	TRBV27	CASSLSPGGRADTQYF
TRBD1	TRBV11-2	CASSFGTGSWEQYF
-	TRBV30	CAWRAGNSPLHF
TRBD2	TRBV19	CASSIGLAGNTGELFF
-	TRBV5-1	CASSLSGLNTEAFF
-	TRBV9	CASSAGHINTGELFF
TRBD1	TRBV7-7	CASSLGQGNTIYF
-	TRBV6-6	CASSYGYGGGTQYF
-	TRBV6-5	CASSYGGAGTDTQYF
-	TRBV18	CASSPMGQGAYEQYF
-	TRBV9	CASTPDRLTPFQETQYF
-	TRBV30	CAWSGGADEQYF
-	TRBV25-1	CASSDLTANTDTQYF
-	TRBV5-1	CASIPTGPYEQYF
TRBD2	TRBV6-5	CASSYVTSGGQEQYF
TRBD2	TRBV7-9	CSSKRFGTSVSYEQYF
-	TRBV6-1	CASRGTGTKTEAFF
-	TRBV7-4	CASSLFRDSYEQYF
-	TRBV6-1	CASSETGDLTGELFF
-	TRBV7-9	CASSPLAGAYEQFF
TRBD1	TRBV28	CASSRDRVYGNYGYTF
-	TRBV16	CASSQSPGNLYGYTF
-	TRBV18	CASSGSGGFGTEAFF
-	TRBV29-1	CSGRGESPEAFF
-	TRBV27	CATDSYEQYF
TRBD1	TRBV6-7	CASSADRGQSPGANVLTF
TRBD1	TRBV6-1	CASRERQGGNYGYTF
TRBD2	TRBV7-2	CASSTGLAGSYNEQFF
-	TRBV7-9	CASSLGRTYEQYF
TRBD2	TRBV7-2	CASSLVGTSQNEQYF
-	TRBV29-1	CSGGNTEAFF
-	TRBV10-3	CAISDPRTGNEQFF
TRBD1	TRBV5-6	CASSLVRDRDQPQHF
-	TRBV1	CTSSPSTPNEKLFF